The 3 T cell receptor beta chains below were found in one sample sequenced in a study of T cell repertoires in cytomegalovirus infection (dated by TCRdb to about 2019). For sequencing, an Illumina HiSeq 1500 was employed. TCRdb trimmed the raw reads at Q25, called clones with MiXCR and kept productive beta chains. Each CDR3 protein gets just one entry, which takes the most common genes and DNA from the rows behind it. Within this sample are roughly 720,000 distinct CDR3 sequences, with roughly 36% of them counted one time only. The biggest ten clones account for 2.5% to 3.5% of the sample. The sequencing input was PBMCs. Receptors were obtained from a human donor in good health (CMV status not recorded). Some clones in this sample may be carry-over from other donors' samples.

This clonotype was counted only a few times. The genes are TRBV19 and TRBJ1-5; D perhaps matches TRBD1 (6 bases). This CDR3 is built from 15 residues. With 3 bases removed from V and 3 bases from J, the gap between germline ends came to 12 bases. CDR1 is LNHDA, CDR2 SQIVND, per germline (reference sequence). This CDR3 reads CASSISGGNNQPQHF. In DNA, the CDR3 is TGTGCCAGTAGTATCTCCGGGGGCAACAATCAGCCCCAGCATTTT.

V and J are TRBV27 and TRBJ2-6; 8 bases are a match to TRBD1. The CDR3 is 19 amino acids. V lost 6 bases to trimming and J lost 4 bases; unmatched junction nucleotides: 17. CDR1 MNHEY and CDR2 SMNVEV come from the germline V gene (reference sequence). This CDR3 is CASRKSAQGAGWGANVLTF. The CDR3 nucleotides read TGTGCCAGCAGGAAATCCGCCCAGGGGGCAGGCTGGGGGGCCAACGTCCTGACTTTC.

The rearrangement uses TRBV9 and TRBJ1-2; 8 positions agree with TRBD1. The germline CDR1 and CDR2 sequences are SGDLS and YYNGEE. This CDR3 spans 14 amino acids. V lost 6 bases, J lost 2 bases, and 6 bases stayed unmatched. The CDR3 DNA reads as TGTGCCAGCACTACAGGGGGACCCAACTATGGCTACACCTTC. Translation gives CASTTGGPNYGYTF. The entire variable domain, with the rest obtained from reference TRBV9 and TRBJ1-2, is as follows: DSGVTQTPKHLITATGQRVTLRCSPRSGDLSVYWYQQSLDQGLQFLIQYYNGEERAKGNILERFSAQQFPDLHSELNLSSLELGDSALYFCASTTGGPNYGYTFGSGTRLTVV.